Included here is one TCR delta chain sequence, with context. This clone has only a few counts. Its recognized antigen is unknown. No base quality information exists; no much larger clone differs at one position. V has 0 bases trimmed and J has 1 base trimmed; junction bases matching no gene number 5. CDR1 TSWWSYY and CDR2 QGS are derived from the germline V gene. From the cysteine through the phenylalanine, the CDR3 covers 17 amino acids. The retained sequence is limited to the CDR3, 51 bases, with the frame set at the first base. The data belong to a study of human gamma delta and Vdelta1 T cells (dated by TCRdb to the late 2010s). At the level of the whole study: Delta One T cells, Vd1+ gamma-delta T cells, were investigated in the study as cytotoxic effectors against acute myeloid leukemia. Results and caveats for the whole study, not just this receptor: According to the report, Delta One T cells were polyclonal and showed broad cytotoxic targeting of acute myeloid leukemia.

The library relied on PCR. This sample was sequenced with an Illumina MiSeq. TCRdb recomputed clones from the public reads with CATT; identical DNA rows were then combined. The sample records about 6,500 delta-chain clones, 30% to 45% of which are singletons. About 6.2% of the sample belongs to the ten largest clones. Recombination connected TRDV1 to TRDJ1; TRDD3 matches 10 bases in the middle. This receptor was taken from a human donor in good health. Sequences were obtained from Vdelta1 gamma-delta T cells from blood grown in culture (DOT cells). The sample's cell subset or site label, decoded: Delta One T cells, in vitro expanded/differentiated Vd1+ gamma-delta T cells. The CDR3 protein: CALGELRGIRSTDKLIF. The DNA sequence reads TGTGCTCTTGGGGAACTTCGGGGGATACGTTCCACCGATAAACTCATCTTT.